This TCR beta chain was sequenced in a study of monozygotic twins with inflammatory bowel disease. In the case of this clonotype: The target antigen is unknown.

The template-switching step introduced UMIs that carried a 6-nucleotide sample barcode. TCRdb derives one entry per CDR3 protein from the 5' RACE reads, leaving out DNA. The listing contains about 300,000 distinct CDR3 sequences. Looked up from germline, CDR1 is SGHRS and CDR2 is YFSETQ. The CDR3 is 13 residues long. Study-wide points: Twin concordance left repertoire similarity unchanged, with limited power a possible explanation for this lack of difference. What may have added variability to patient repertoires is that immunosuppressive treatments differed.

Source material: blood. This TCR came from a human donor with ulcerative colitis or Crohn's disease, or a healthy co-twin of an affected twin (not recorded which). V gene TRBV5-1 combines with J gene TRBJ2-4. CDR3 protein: CASSLAGFDIQYF.